The 25 T cell receptor beta chains below come from one sample, sequenced in a study of monozygotic twins with inflammatory bowel disease. TCRdb re-called the 5' RACE reads and catalogs CDR3 proteins one per entry, DNA excluded. This table lists around 200,000 distinct CDR3 sequences. The sample comprised blood. These receptors were taken from a human donor with ulcerative colitis or Crohn's disease, or a healthy co-twin of an affected twin (not recorded which).

The chain employs TRBV20-1 and TRBJ2-1; lacking DNA, the TRBD1 call made by TCRdb goes unchecked. The CDR3 length is 15 residues. Germline-derived CDR1 and CDR2 are DFQATT and SNEGSKA (reference sequence). CDR3 region: CSARPRRPPYNEQFF.

V is TRBV20-1 and J is TRBJ1-6; as DNA is missing, the TRBD1 call by TCRdb cannot be tested. CDR3 length: 16 residues. Germline CDR1 and CDR2: DFQATT and SNEGSKA (reference sequence). The CDR3 loop reads CSARGTVSSYNSPLHF.

This chain uses TRBV20-1 with TRBJ2-5. Germline V CDR1 and CDR2: DFQATT, SNEGSKA (reference sequence). The CDR3 totals 12 residues. CDR3 amino acids: CSARDQPGTQYF.

The chain uses TRBV12-3 or TRBV12-4 and TRBJ1-1. This CDR3 contains 14 residues. This chain's CDR3 is CASSFSVSSTEAFF.

The J gene is TRBJ2-3, the V gene TRBV6-1; TCRdb proposes TRBD1, but this gene call is untestable without DNA. The CDR3 is 15 amino acids. Germline CDR1 and CDR2: MNHNS and SASEGT. The CDR3 here is CASSPHRGMSDTQYF.

The V and J genes are TRBV11-2 and TRBJ2-1; the D call from TCRdb, TRBD2, cannot be confirmed without DNA. This CDR3 spans 13 amino acids. The germline gives CDR1 SGHAT, CDR2 FQNNGV. The CDR3 is CASSRDGLTEQFF.

The V gene is TRBV29-1, the J gene TRBJ2-5; the D gene TCRdb calls, TRBD1, cannot be checked with no DNA. The germline V gene has CDR1 SQVTM and CDR2 ANQGSEA. CDR3 length: 13 amino acids. CDR3 protein: CSVDHTWGETQYF.

The chain joins TRBV3-1 to TRBJ2-2; absent DNA, TCRdb's TRBD2 call cannot be checked. Germline V gene lookup returns CDR1 LGHDT and CDR2 YNNKEL (reference sequence). This CDR3 has 15 residues. CDR3 amino acids: CASSPWQGLTGELFF. Full variable domain (remainder filled in from reference TRBV3-1 and TRBJ2-2): DTAVSQTPKYLVTQMGNDKSIKCEQNLGHDTMYWYKQDSKKFLKIMFSYNNKELIINETVPNRFSPKSPDKAHLNLHINSLELGDSAVYFCASSPWQGLTGELFFGEGSRLTVL.

The V call is TRBV12-5, the J call TRBJ1-4; the D call of TRBD1 rests on TCRdb alone, since no DNA is present to check it. This CDR3 has 15 amino acids. Looked up from germline, CDR1 is LGHNT and CDR2 is FRNRAP. CDR3 protein: CASGPRQGDEKKLFF.

The chain employs TRBV29-1 and TRBJ1-2. Germline values: CDR1 SQVTM, CDR2 ANQGSEA. The CDR3 loop spans 11 amino acids. The chain's CDR3 is CSVALGRGYTF.

The chain carries TRBV19 and TRBJ1-2. The CDR3 sequence is 12 residues long. Germline V gives CDR1 LNHDA, CDR2 SQIVND (reference sequence). CDR3 loop: CASQSAHYGYTF.

This chain connects TRBV10-2 to TRBJ2-7; TCRdb lists TRBD1, though no DNA is available to test this call. Germline CDR1 WSHSY, CDR2 SAAADI. The CDR3 has 15 amino acids. The CDR3 loop reads CASSEGAGAAYEQYF.

V usage is TRBV6-5 and J usage is TRBJ2-7; TCRdb outputs TRBD1, but without DNA this stays unchecked. The CDR3 contains 12 residues. Germline V lookup: CDR1 MNHEY, CDR2 SVGAGI. CDR3 protein: CASSKGTVEQYF.

V and J are TRBV29-1 and TRBJ1-1; TCRdb reports TRBD1, a call that lacks DNA to check it against. CDR1 is SQVTM and CDR2 is ANQGSEA in the germline V gene. The CDR3 loop spans 13 amino acids. CDR3 in amino acids: CSVEVQGGTEAFF.

The V and J genes are TRBV3-1 and TRBJ2-2; TCRdb indicates TRBD2, and absent DNA this call remains unverified. The CDR3 has 13 residues. Germline V gene sequence: CDR1 LGHDT, CDR2 YNNKEL (reference sequence). CDR3 loop: CASSQRETGELFF. The full variable domain, with the rest looked up from reference TRBV3-1 and TRBJ2-2, is DTAVSQTPKYLVTQMGNDKSIKCEQNLGHDTMYWYKQDSKKFLKIMFSYNNKELIINETVPNRFSPKSPDKAHLNLHINSLELGDSAVYFCASSQRETGELFFGEGSRLTVL.

The rearrangement links TRBV5-1 to TRBJ1-2; the TCRdb D gene call, TRBD1, has no DNA to confirm it. This CDR3 is built from 14 residues. CDR1 and CDR2 (germline): SGHRS, YFSETQ. The CDR3 loop is CASSWSGGDGGYTF.

The V and J genes are TRBV4-2 and TRBJ2-3. CDR1 and CDR2 (germline): LGHNA, YNFKEQ. This CDR3 has 13 residues. CDR3 region: CASSLESTDTQYF.

The rearrangement joins TRBV5-1 to TRBJ1-5. Germline V gene data show CDR1 as SGHRS and CDR2 as YFSETQ. CDR3 size: 14 residues. The CDR3 reads CASSSGQPDQPQHF.

V usage is TRBV7-6 and J usage is TRBJ1-1. The CDR3 consists of 14 residues. The V gene's germline CDR1 is SGHVS and CDR2 FNYEAQ. The chain's CDR3 is CASSLVAGSTEAFF.

The gene calls are TRBV5-4 and TRBJ2-1; TCRdb selects TRBD1, and the lack of DNA leaves this call unchecked. The germline gives CDR1 SGHNT, CDR2 YYREEE (reference sequence). The CDR3 is 13 amino acids. CDR3 sequence: CASRDGVKNEQFF.

The genes are TRBV20-1 and TRBJ2-6; TCRdb's D gene call, TRBD1, goes unchecked for lack of DNA. The germline gives CDR1 DFQATT, CDR2 SNEGSKA (reference sequence). The length of the CDR3 is 14 residues. Here the CDR3 reads CSAGRSTGANVLTF.

This chain connects TRBV7-2 to TRBJ1-6; TCRdb's assignment of TRBD1 cannot be checked, as there is no DNA. Per the germline V gene, CDR1 is SGHTA and CDR2 is FQGNSA. The CDR3 is 15 residues long. The CDR3: CASSTWTGANSPLHF.

The chain joins TRBV5-1 to TRBJ2-5. CDR1 is SGHRS, CDR2 YFSETQ, per germline. The CDR3 totals 13 residues. CDR3 residues: CASSWDQQETQYF. Supplemented by reference TRBV5-1 and TRBJ2-5, the full variable domain reads KAGVTQTPRYLIKTRGQQVTLSCSPISGHRSVSWYQQTPGQGLQFLFEYFSETQRNKGNFPGRFSGRQFSNSRSEMNVSTLELGDSALYLCASSWDQQETQYFGPGTRLLVL.

The chain is built from TRBV5-6 and TRBJ2-5. Per germline, CDR1 SGHDT and CDR2 YYEEEE. The CDR3 is made up of 14 amino acids. CDR3 region: CASSLVHSQETQYF. The full variable domain, its missing parts supplied by reference TRBV5-6 and TRBJ2-5, is DAGVTQSPTHLIKTRGQQVTLRCSPKSGHDTVSWYQQALGQGPQFIFQYYEEEERQRGNFPDRFSGHQFPNYSSELNVNALLLGDSALYLCASSLVHSQETQYFGPGTRLLVL.

The genes are TRBV27 and TRBJ2-7; TCRdb calls TRBD2, which cannot be checked without DNA. Germline V gene lookup returns CDR1 MNHEY and CDR2 SMNVEV (reference sequence). There are 15 residues in the CDR3. CDR3: CASSTWTSGAYEQYF.